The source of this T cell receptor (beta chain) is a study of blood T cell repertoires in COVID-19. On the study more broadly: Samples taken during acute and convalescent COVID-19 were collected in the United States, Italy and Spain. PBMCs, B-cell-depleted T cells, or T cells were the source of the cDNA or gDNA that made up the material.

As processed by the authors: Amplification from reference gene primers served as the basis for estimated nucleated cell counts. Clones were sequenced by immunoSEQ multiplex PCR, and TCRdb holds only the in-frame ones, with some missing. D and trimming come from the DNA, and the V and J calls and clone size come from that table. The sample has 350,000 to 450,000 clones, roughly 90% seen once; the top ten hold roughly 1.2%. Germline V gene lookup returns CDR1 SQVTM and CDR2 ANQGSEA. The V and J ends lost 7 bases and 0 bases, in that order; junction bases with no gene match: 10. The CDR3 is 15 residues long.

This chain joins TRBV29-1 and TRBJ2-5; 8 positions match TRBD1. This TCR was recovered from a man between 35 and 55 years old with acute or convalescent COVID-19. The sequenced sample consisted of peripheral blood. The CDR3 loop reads CSAHGQGGNQETQYF. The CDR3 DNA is TGCAGCGCACATGGACAGGGTGGGAACCAAGAGACCCAGTACTTC.